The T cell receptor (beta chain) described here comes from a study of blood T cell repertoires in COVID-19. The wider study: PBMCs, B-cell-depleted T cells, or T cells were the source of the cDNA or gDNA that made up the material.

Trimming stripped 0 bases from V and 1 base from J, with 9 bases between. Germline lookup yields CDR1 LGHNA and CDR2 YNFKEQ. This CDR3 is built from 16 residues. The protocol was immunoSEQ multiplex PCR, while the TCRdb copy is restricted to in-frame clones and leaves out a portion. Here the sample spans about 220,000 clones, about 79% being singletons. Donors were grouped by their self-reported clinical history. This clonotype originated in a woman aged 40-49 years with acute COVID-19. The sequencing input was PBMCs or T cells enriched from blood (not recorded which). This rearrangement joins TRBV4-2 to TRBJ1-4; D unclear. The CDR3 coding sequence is TGTGCCAGCAGCCAAGAAGGTGCGGGAACTAATGAAAAACTGTTTTTT. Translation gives CASSQEGAGTNEKLFF.